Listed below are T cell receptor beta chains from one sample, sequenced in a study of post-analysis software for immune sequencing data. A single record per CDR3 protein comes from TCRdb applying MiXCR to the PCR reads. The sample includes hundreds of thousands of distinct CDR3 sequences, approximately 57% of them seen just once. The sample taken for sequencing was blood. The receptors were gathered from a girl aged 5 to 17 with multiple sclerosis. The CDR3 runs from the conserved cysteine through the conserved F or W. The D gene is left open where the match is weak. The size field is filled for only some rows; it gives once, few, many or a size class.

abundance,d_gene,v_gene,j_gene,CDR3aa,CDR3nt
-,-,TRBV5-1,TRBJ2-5,CASSLQGTAETQYF,TGCGCCAGCAGCTTGCAAGGGACCGCAGAGACCCAGTACTTC
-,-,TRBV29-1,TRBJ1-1,CSVRRAGAEAFF,TGCAGCGTTCGGCGGGCCGGCGCTGAAGCTTTCTTT
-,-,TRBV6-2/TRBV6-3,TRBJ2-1,CASRDSRGGNEQFF,TGTGCCAGCAGAGATAGCAGGGGTGGGAATGAGCAGTTCTTC
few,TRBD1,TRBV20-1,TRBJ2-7,CSARAAGQGADYEQYF,TGCAGTGCTAGAGCAGCGGGACAGGGGGCTGACTACGAGCAGTACTTC
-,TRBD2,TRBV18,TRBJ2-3,CASSPGLGVYTQYF,TGTGCCAGCTCACCGGGACTAGGAGTCTATACGCAGTATTTT
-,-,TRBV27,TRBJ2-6,CASSSPRQPGANVLTF,TGTGCCAGCAGTTCCCCTCGCCAGCCCGGGGCCAACGTCCTGACTTTC
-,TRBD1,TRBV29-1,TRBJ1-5,CSVAGQGGSNQPQHF,TGCAGCGTTGCAGGACAGGGAGGTTCCAATCAGCCCCAGCATTTT
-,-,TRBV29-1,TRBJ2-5,CSVDQDNQETQYF,TGCAGCGTAGACCAGGACAACCAAGAGACCCAGTACTTC
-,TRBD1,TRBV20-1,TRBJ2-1,CSARGDREQFF,TGCAGTGCTAGGGGGGACAGGGAGCAGTTCTTC
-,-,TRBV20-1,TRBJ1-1,CSGSPLPTEAFF,TGCAGTGGTAGCCCGCTTCCCACTGAAGCTTTCTTT
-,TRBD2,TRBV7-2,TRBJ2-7,CASSLGLAGIEQYF,TGTGCCAGCAGCTTAGGACTAGCGGGAATCGAGCAGTACTTC
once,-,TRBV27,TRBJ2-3,CASSQGRWRDTQYF,TGTGCCAGCAGCCAGGGGCGATGGAGAGATACGCAGTATTTT
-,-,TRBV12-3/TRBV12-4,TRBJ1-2,CAIARGPYGYTF,TGTGCCATCGCCAGGGGACCTTATGGCTACACCTTC
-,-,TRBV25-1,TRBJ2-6,CARTGTRYSGANVLTF,TGTGCCAGGACCGGGACCCGCTACTCTGGGGCCAACGTCCTGACTTTC
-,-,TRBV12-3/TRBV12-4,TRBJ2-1,CAGSFPGSYNEQFF,TGTGCCGGCAGTTTTCCGGGCAGCTACAATGAGCAGTTCTTC
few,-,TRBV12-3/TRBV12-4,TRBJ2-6,CASSLRDSGANVLTF,TGTGCCAGCAGTTTACGGGACTCTGGGGCCAACGTCCTGACTTTC
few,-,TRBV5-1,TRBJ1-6,CASSLDIGNSPLHF,TGCGCCAGCAGCTTGGACATCGGAAATTCACCCCTCCACTTT
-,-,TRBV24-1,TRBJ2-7,CATSDGVGEQYF,TGTGCCACCAGTGATGGGGTTGGGGAGCAGTACTTC
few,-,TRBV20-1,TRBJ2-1,CSASRQVLNEQFF,TGCAGTGCTAGTAGGCAGGTTCTGAATGAGCAGTTCTTC
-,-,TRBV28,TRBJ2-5,CASSQSTGAREQYF,TGTGCCAGCAGTCAATCCACGGGGGCTAGGGAGCAGTACTTC
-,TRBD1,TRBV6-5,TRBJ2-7,CASSYSGGTGKDEQYF,TGTGCCAGCAGTTACTCTGGGGGGACAGGGAAGGACGAGCAGTACTTC